These T cell receptor beta chains were read from a single sample in a study of CD8 T cells in Susac syndrome. TCRdb ran MiXCR on the immunoSEQ multiplex PCR reads and lists one entry per CDR3 protein. The data show 150,000 to 200,000 distinct CDR3 sequences, with roughly 94% seen just once and 0.065% to 0.085% held by the top ten. The source material was CD4+ T cells from PBMCs. The receptors originated from a human donor in good health. Both conserved end residues are part of each CDR3. The D gene is left open where the match is weak. Clone size appears in some rows only: once, few, many, or a class for an expanded clone.

cdr3_aa cdr3_nt v_call clone_size j_call d_call
CASSPPSQETQYF TGTGCCAGCTCACCACCGAGCCAAGAGACCCAGTACTTC TRBV18 . TRBJ2-5 .
CAASGTSGYNEQFF TGCGCCGCATCGGGGACTAGCGGATACAATGAGCAGTTCTTC TRBV4-1 . TRBJ2-1 TRBD2
CASRKDSYTEAFF TGTGCCAGCAGGAAGGACAGCTACACTGAAGCTTTCTTT TRBV6-2/TRBV6-3 . TRBJ1-1 .
CSAYMTAGRQGNGDGYTF TGCAGTGCTTATATGACCGCCGGCCGGCAGGGGAATGGGGATGGCTACACCTTC TRBV20-1 . TRBJ1-2 .
CASRWTGNSPLHF TGTGCCAGCAGATGGACGGGGAATTCACCCCTCCACTTT TRBV27 . TRBJ1-6 .
CSVAPGQESSEAFF TGCAGCGTCGCCCCGGGGCAGGAAAGCTCTGAAGCTTTCTTT TRBV29-1 few TRBJ1-1 .
CASRRNGRGEAFF TGTGCCAGCAGGCGGAATGGGAGGGGTGAAGCTTTCTTT TRBV3-1 . TRBJ1-1 .
CASSVAASSSYNEQFF TGTGCCAGCAGCGTAGCGGCATCGAGCTCCTACAATGAGCAGTTCTTC TRBV9 . TRBJ2-1 .
CASSQDGSWTDTQYF TGTGCCAGCAGTCAGGACGGCAGCTGGACAGATACGCAGTATTTT TRBV12-3/TRBV12-4 . TRBJ2-3 .
CATVGGTTISNYGYTF TGTGCCACAGTTGGGGGGACAACCATCTCTAACTATGGCTACACCTTC TRBV10-3 . TRBJ1-2 .
CASSLQGENIQYF TGCGCCAGCAGCTTGCAGGGGGAAAACATTCAGTACTTC TRBV5-1 . TRBJ2-4 TRBD1
CSARDPRGQSGELFF TGCAGTGCTAGAGATCCCAGGGGGCAGAGCGGGGAGCTGTTTTTT TRBV20-1 . TRBJ2-2 TRBD1
CASTPAGRAGNKNIQYF TGTGCCAGCACCCCGGCGGGGAGAGCGGGAAACAAAAACATTCAGTACTTC TRBV28 . TRBJ2-4 TRBD2
CASSLSYRVDLPKETEAFF TGTGCCAGCAGTTTATCCTATAGGGTAGACCTCCCTAAGGAGACTGAAGCTTTCTTT TRBV28 few TRBJ1-1 .
CASSEVAGTGGYTF TGTGCCAGCAGTGAAGTCGCGGGGACAGGAGGCTACACCTTC TRBV6-1 . TRBJ1-2 TRBD1
CASSSPGQKPHYGYTF TGTGCCAGCAGCTCCCCGGGACAGAAACCCCACTATGGCTACACCTTC TRBV11-2 . TRBJ1-2 TRBD1
CATQGTATDTQYF TGTGCCACACAAGGGACAGCCACAGATACGCAGTATTTT TRBV6-2/TRBV6-3 . TRBJ2-3 TRBD1
CASSLRDYGYTF TGTGCCAGCAGCCTACGGGACTATGGCTACACCTTC TRBV7-2 . TRBJ1-2 .
CASSGTGGGQPQHF TGTGCCAGCAGTGGGACAGGGGGAGGTCAGCCCCAGCATTTT TRBV6-5 . TRBJ1-5 TRBD1
CASSLVRGDYEQYF TGTGCCAGCAGCTTAGTAAGGGGGGACTACGAGCAGTACTTC TRBV7-2 once TRBJ2-7 .
CSVGLAGGIYEQYF TGCAGCGTCGGACTAGCGGGAGGAATTTACGAGCAGTACTTC TRBV29-1 . TRBJ2-7 TRBD2
CSARSWRGRSTGELFF TGCAGTGCTAGATCGTGGAGGGGGCGCAGCACCGGGGAGCTGTTTTTT TRBV20-1 . TRBJ2-2 .
CSARRANEKLFF TGCAGTGCTCGGAGGGCTAATGAAAAACTGTTTTTT TRBV20-1 . TRBJ1-4 .
CASSSRHSSHEQFF TGTGCCAGCAGTTCTAGACATAGCTCCCATGAGCAGTTCTTC TRBV7-2 once TRBJ2-1 .
CASSQDLLTGRHYGYTF TGTGCCAGCAGCCAAGATCTTCTAACAGGGAGACACTATGGCTACACCTTC TRBV3-1 . TRBJ1-2 .
CASSEGTGWSTEAFF TGTGCCAGCAGTGAAGGGACAGGGTGGAGCACTGAAGCTTTCTTT TRBV6-1 once TRBJ1-1 TRBD1
CSVDRTVSRAEAFF TGCAGCGTTGACCGGACAGTTAGTCGGGCTGAAGCTTTCTTT TRBV29-1 . TRBJ1-1 .
CASSTGQGALTDTQYF TGCGCCAGCAGTACAGGACAGGGGGCACTTACAGATACGCAGTATTTT TRBV5-1 . TRBJ2-3 TRBD1
CASSPLFAGDGYTF TGTGCCAGTAGTCCTCTTTTTGCAGGGGACGGCTACACCTTC TRBV19 . TRBJ1-2 .
CASSAIRTSGSYNEQFF TGTGCCAGCTCAGCCATACGGACTAGCGGGAGCTACAATGAGCAGTTCTTC TRBV18 once TRBJ2-1 TRBD2
CASSQSRWRAYEQYF TGTGCCAGCAGCCAATCGCGCTGGAGGGCCTACGAGCAGTACTTC TRBV14 . TRBJ2-7 .
CASSEADYGYTF TGTGCCAGCAGTGAGGCAGACTATGGCTACACCTTC TRBV2 . TRBJ1-2 .
CASTTGEWKETQYF TGCGCCAGCACCACAGGGGAATGGAAGGAGACCCAGTACTTC TRBV5-1 . TRBJ2-5 TRBD1
CASRRYRDLNTEAFF TGTGCCAGCAGGCGATACAGGGATTTGAACACTGAAGCTTTCTTT TRBV6-5 . TRBJ1-1 .
CASTETGGQPQHF TGCGCCAGCACAGAGACAGGGGGACAGCCCCAGCATTTT TRBV5-1 . TRBJ1-5 TRBD1
CASSWRPPDRNEKLFF TGTGCCAGCAGCTGGCGACCTCCCGACAGAAATGAAAAACTGTTTTTT TRBV7-2 . TRBJ1-4 .
CASSEWGTGGIQYF TGCGCCAGCAGTGAGTGGGGGACAGGGGGCATTCAGTACTTC TRBV10-2 . TRBJ2-4 TRBD1
CASSRTGGAINEKLFF TGCGCCAGCAGCCGGACAGGTGGGGCCATCAATGAAAAACTGTTTTTT TRBV5-1 . TRBJ1-4 TRBD1
CAIRDARGVDTEAFF TGTGCCATCAGGGACGCCCGGGGGGTGGACACTGAAGCTTTCTTT TRBV10-3 . TRBJ1-1 .
CASTGGYEQYF TGTGCCAGCACTGGGGGTTACGAGCAGTACTTC TRBV25-1 . TRBJ2-7 .
CASGRAGANVLTF TGTGCCAGTGGCAGGGCTGGGGCCAACGTCCTGACTTTC TRBV6-5 . TRBJ2-6 .
CATSVLGQGDYEQYF TGTGCCACCTCTGTTCTCGGACAGGGGGACTACGAGCAGTACTTC TRBV6-2/TRBV6-3 . TRBJ2-7 TRBD1
CAWSTGPNYGYTF TGTGCCTGGAGTACAGGCCCAAACTATGGCTACACCTTC TRBV30 . TRBJ1-2 .
CASSEVGTGEAFF TGTGCCAGCAGTGAAGTTGGGACAGGTGAAGCTTTCTTT TRBV6-1 . TRBJ1-1 TRBD1
CASSLNRVETQYF TGTGCCAGCAGTTTGAACAGGGTGGAAACCCAGTACTTC TRBV12-3/TRBV12-4 . TRBJ2-5 .
CASSLHASGNQPQHF TGTGCCAGCAGCTTACACGCATCCGGCAATCAGCCCCAGCATTTT TRBV7-8 once TRBJ1-5 .
CASSLPWNGPGSTDTQYF TGTGCCAGCAGCTTACCTTGGAACGGGCCAGGAAGCACAGATACGCAGTATTTT TRBV7-9 . TRBJ2-3 .
CSARVKGTYEQYF TGCAGTGCTAGAGTGAAGGGGACCTACGAGCAGTACTTC TRBV20-1 . TRBJ2-7 .
CASSVDNEQFF TGTGCCAGCAGCGTCGACAATGAGCAGTTCTTC TRBV9 . TRBJ2-1 .
CASSPPGNTQETQYF TGTGCCAGCAGCCCCCCGGGCAATACGCAAGAGACCCAGTACTTC TRBV14 . TRBJ2-5 .
CSAYPRGAYSNQPQHF TGCAGTGCCTATCCGAGGGGGGCGTATAGCAATCAGCCCCAGCATTTT TRBV20-1 . TRBJ1-5 .
CSARDPTGGKYEQYF TGCAGTGCTAGAGACCCGACAGGGGGAAAGTACGAGCAGTACTTC TRBV20-1 . TRBJ2-7 TRBD1
CAGSPLGQGNEQYF TGTGCCGGCAGCCCGCTAGGACAGGGGAACGAGCAGTACTTC TRBV4-2 . TRBJ2-7 TRBD1
CASSGQGRNEQFF TGTGCCAGCAGCGGACAGGGGAGGAATGAGCAGTTCTTC TRBV7-3 . TRBJ2-1 TRBD1
CASSPDSFNQPQHF TGCGCCAGCAGCCCGGACAGCTTCAATCAGCCCCAGCATTTT TRBV5-1 few TRBJ1-5 .
CSARDPRGTGELFF TGCAGTGCTAGAGATCCCAGGGGCACCGGGGAGCTGTTTTTT TRBV20-1 . TRBJ2-2 .
CASSRQGLDYGYTF TGTGCCAGCAGCCGACAGGGACTCGACTATGGCTACACCTTC TRBV6-1 . TRBJ1-2 TRBD1
CASSLAGTGVGGYTF TGTGCCAGCAGTTTGGCCGGGACAGGGGTTGGGGGCTACACCTTC TRBV27 . TRBJ1-2 TRBD1